This TCR beta chain was sequenced for a study of cytomegalovirus exposure and HLA in healthy donors. General study results and limits: The only immune exposure information that was available was CMV serostatus.

On this clone itself: The antigen is unknown.

CDR3 length equals 14 residues. The J segment lost 2 bases and the V segment lost 5 bases, leaving 3 bases of the junction unmatched. CDR1 is SGHAT and CDR2 is FQNNGV in the germline V gene. Primers included in the PCR were 60 Vbeta and 13 Jbeta primers. Repertoires were generated with immunoSEQ multiplex PCR, while TCRdb's copy carries only in-frame clones and drops some. The sample contains 100,000 to 150,000 clones, approximately 80% of which appear only once. The TCR comes from a man over 45 in good health and CMV-seronegative. Sequencing input: PBMCs. The rearrangement joins TRBV11-2 to TRBJ2-3; 8 bases align to TRBD2. CDR3 protein: CASSLGLATDTQYF. In nucleotides, the CDR3 is TGTGCCAGCAGCCTCGGACTAGCCACAGATACGCAGTATTTT.